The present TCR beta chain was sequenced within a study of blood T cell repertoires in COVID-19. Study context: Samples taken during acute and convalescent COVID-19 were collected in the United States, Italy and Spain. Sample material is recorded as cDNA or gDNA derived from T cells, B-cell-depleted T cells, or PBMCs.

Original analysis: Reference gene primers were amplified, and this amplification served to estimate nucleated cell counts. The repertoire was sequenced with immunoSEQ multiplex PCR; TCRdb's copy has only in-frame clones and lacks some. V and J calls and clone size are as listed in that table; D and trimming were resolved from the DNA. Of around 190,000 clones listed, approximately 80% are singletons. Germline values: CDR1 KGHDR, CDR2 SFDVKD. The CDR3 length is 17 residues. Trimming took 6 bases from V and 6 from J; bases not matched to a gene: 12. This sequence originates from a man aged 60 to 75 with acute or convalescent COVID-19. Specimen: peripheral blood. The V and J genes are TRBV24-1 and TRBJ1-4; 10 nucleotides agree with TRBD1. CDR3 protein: CATSQTTGGSPDEKLFF. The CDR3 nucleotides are TGTGCCACCAGTCAAACGACAGGGGGCTCACCGGATGAAAAACTGTTTTTT.